This TCR beta chain was retrieved from a study of blood T cell repertoires in COVID-19. Study-level background: Samples of COVID-19 (acute and convalescent) were obtained from the United States, Italy and Spain. T cells, B-cell-depleted T cells, or PBMCs provided the cDNA or gDNA that served as material.

Per the study methods: Estimates of nucleated cell counts were drawn from the amplification of reference gene primers. Assay: immunoSEQ multiplex PCR; the TCRdb copy retains only in-frame clones and omits some. The DNA gave D and trimming, while V, J and clone size come from that table. This sample has about 150,000 clones, with approximately 91% found just once. The germline V and J ends were trimmed by 5 bases and 0 bases, with 13 bases remaining between them. Per germline, CDR1 SGHTA and CDR2 FQGNSA. CDR3 length: 15 residues. The specimen was peripheral blood. The chain employs TRBV7-2 and TRBJ1-2; D perhaps matches TRBD1 (6 bases). The TCR comes from a woman between 65 and 79 years old with acute or convalescent COVID-19. The CDR3 spells CASSRSDRPNYGYTF. CDR3 nucleotides: TGTGCCAGCAGCCGTAGCGACAGGCCTAACTATGGCTACACCTTC. The full variable domain, completed using reference TRBV7-2 and TRBJ1-2, is GAGVSQSPSNKVTEKGKDVELRCDPISGHTALYWYRQSLGQGLEFLIYFQGNSAPDKSGLPSDRFSAERTGGSVSTLTIQRTQQEDSAVYLCASSRSDRPNYGYTFGSGTRLTVV.